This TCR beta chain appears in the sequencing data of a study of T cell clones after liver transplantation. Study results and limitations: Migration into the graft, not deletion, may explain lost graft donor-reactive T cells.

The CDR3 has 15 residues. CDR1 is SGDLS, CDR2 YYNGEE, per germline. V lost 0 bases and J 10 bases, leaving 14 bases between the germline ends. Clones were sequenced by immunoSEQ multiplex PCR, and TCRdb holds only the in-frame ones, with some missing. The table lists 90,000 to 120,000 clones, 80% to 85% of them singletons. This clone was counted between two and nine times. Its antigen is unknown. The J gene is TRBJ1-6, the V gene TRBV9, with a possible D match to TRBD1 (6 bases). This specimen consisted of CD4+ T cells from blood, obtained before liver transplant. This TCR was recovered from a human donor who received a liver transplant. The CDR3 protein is CASSVAVRGRSPLHF. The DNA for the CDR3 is TGTGCCAGCAGCGTAGCTGTCCGGGGGCGATCACCCCTCCACTTT.